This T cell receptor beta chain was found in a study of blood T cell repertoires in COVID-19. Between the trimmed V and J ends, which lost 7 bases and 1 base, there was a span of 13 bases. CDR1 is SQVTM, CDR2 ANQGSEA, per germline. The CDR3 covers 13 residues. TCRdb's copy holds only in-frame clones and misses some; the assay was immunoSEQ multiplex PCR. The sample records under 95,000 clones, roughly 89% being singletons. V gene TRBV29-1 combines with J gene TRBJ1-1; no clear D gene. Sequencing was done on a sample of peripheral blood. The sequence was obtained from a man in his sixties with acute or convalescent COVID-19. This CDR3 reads CSAARIGNTEAFF. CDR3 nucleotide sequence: TGCAGCGCCGCTAGGATCGGGAACACTGAAGCTTTCTTT. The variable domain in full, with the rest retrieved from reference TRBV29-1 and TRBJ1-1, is SAVISQKPSRDICQRGTSLTIQCQVDSQVTMMFWYRQQPGQSLTLIATANQGSEATYESGFVIDKFPISRPNLTFSTLTVSNMSPEDSSIYLCSAARIGNTEAFFGQGTRLTVV.